The source of this T cell receptor beta chain is a study of CXCR3-negative and CXCR3-positive naive CD8 T cells. For this clonotype: Its cognate antigen is unknown.

Study outcomes and limitations: More hydrophobic TRB CDR3s occurred in CXCR3-positive than in CXCR3-negative naive cells. In both naive subsets diversity was comparably high, whereas memory CD8+ cells showed much lower diversity. Comparison of naive CXCR3-negative and CXCR3-positive cells revealed similar TRBV-TRBJ usage, while memory cells differed.

5' RACE that incorporated UMI labels was used to prepare the TRB cDNA libraries. After re-calling the 5' RACE reads, TCRdb lists one entry per CDR3 protein, DNA absent. The listing contains about 41,000 distinct CDR3 sequences. The CDR3 is 17 residues long. In germline, CDR1 is SGHNT, CDR2 YYREEE (reference sequence). V and J are TRBV5-4 and TRBJ2-2; checking the TCRdb D call of TRBD1 is not possible without DNA. This receptor was obtained from a human donor in good health. Some clones in this sample may be carry-over from other donors' samples. Sequencing was performed on naive CXCR3- CD8+ T cells from blood. The sample's subset: CD45RO-CCR7+CD27+CD95- naive CD8+ T cells lacking CXCR3 (TNR3-). CDR3: CASSFPFRGANTGELFF.